The entry that follows covers one T cell receptor beta chain sequence. As yet, its antigen is unknown. Clones were sequenced by immunoSEQ multiplex PCR, and TCRdb holds only the in-frame ones, with some missing. The sample contains 2 million to 3 million clones, 93% of which appear only once. The V gene lost 0 bases and the J gene lost 3 bases, with 6 bases spanning the gap. The CDR3 loop spans 13 amino acids. Germline assignment: CDR1 SGDLS and CDR2 YYNGEE. The sample belongs to a study of shared clonotypes between healthy human individuals. Study-level points and caveats: The donor pool, a small one, limited the genetic and exposure-history diversity represented. Rarefaction curves obtained for sorted subsets showed sequencing incomplete despite large depth.

This rearrangement joins TRBV9 to TRBJ2-5; perhaps TRBD2 as D (5 bases). The receptor comes from a man between 18 and 29 years old in good health. Some clones in this sample may be carry-over from other donors' samples. The sample consisted of naive CD4+ T cells from PBMCs. Subset defined: CD45RA+ positively selected. The CDR3 is CASSVGGKETQYF. The CDR3 DNA sequence: TGTGCCAGCAGCGTAGGAGGGAAAGAGACCCAGTACTTC.